These 20 T cell receptor beta chains were all obtained from the same sample, sequenced in a study of blood T cell repertoires in COVID-19. Assay used: immunoSEQ multiplex PCR; TCRdb lists only in-frame clones, some missing. Among about 97,000 clones listed, around 85% were seen once. Sequencing was done on a sample of peripheral blood. Receptors were obtained from an older woman with active or convalescent COVID-19.

CDR3 loop: CATSELTSGGSDTQYF. CDR3 in DNA: TGTGCCACCAGTGAACTGACTAGCGGGGGGTCAGATACGCAGTATTTT. This rearrangement joins TRBV24-1 to TRBJ2-3; 13 bases match TRBD2. The CDR3 covers 16 residues. Germline V gene sequence: CDR1 KGHDR, CDR2 SFDVKD. V dropped 4 bases and J dropped 4; count of bases not matched to a gene: 4.

The V call is TRBV11-2, the J call TRBJ1-2; D uncertain. The CDR3 sequence is 14 residues long. V was shortened by 3 bases and J by 1 base, with 9 bases between the two germline ends. Germline lookup yields CDR1 SGHAT and CDR2 FQNNGV. In DNA, the CDR3 is TGTGCCAGCAGCTTTTCCGGGTTTAACTATGGCTACACCTTC. Its translation: CASSFSGFNYGYTF.

CDR3 loop: CASSRRDGGELFF. CDR3 coding DNA: TGTGCCAGCAGTCGGCGGGACGGCGGGGAGCTGTTTTTT. The J gene is TRBJ2-2, the V gene TRBV12-3 or TRBV12-4, with D perhaps TRBD2 (6 bases). The CDR3 consists of 13 residues. The V and J ends lost 5 bases and 7 bases respectively, with 11 bases between them.

V is TRBV27 and J is TRBJ2-7, with D possibly TRBD2 on 5 matching bases. Between the trimmed V and J ends, which lost 3 bases and 2 bases, there was a span of 11 bases. Germline values: CDR1 MNHEY, CDR2 SMNVEV (reference sequence). The CDR3 loop spans 14 amino acids. In nucleotides, the CDR3 is TGTGCCAGCAGTTTTGGAGGCGAGACCTACGAGCAGTACTTC. Translating it yields CASSFGGETYEQYF.

This sequence joins TRBV18 and TRBJ2-5; unclear D gene. This CDR3 comprises 13 residues. The V gene lost 3 bases and the J gene lost 2 bases, with 7 bases spanning the gap. Germline-derived CDR1 and CDR2 are KGHSH and LQKENI. The CDR3 loop reads CASSPGGQETQYF. For the CDR3, the DNA is TGTGCCAGCTCACCCGGCGGACAAGAGACCCAGTACTTC.

This chain connects TRBV28 to TRBJ1-2; maybe TRBD1 (5 bases). V was shortened by 6 bases and J by 6 bases, with 14 bases between the two germline ends. The germline V gene encodes CDR1 MDHEN and CDR2 SYDVKM. The length of the CDR3 is 13 residues. In nucleotides, the CDR3 is TGTGCCAGCAGAATTTGGGGGGGGGATGGCTACACCTTC. Translation: CASRIWGGDGYTF.

The chain combines TRBV5-1 with TRBJ2-1, with D perhaps TRBD1 (5 bases). The CDR3 runs 17 residues. With 5 bases removed from V and 1 base from J, the gap between germline ends came to 19 bases. CDR1 and CDR2 (germline): SGHRS, YFSETQ. In nucleotides, the CDR3 is TGCGCCAGCAGGGTGAACTACAGGTCTGGATCCTACAATGAGCAGTTCTTC. Translated: CASRVNYRSGSYNEQFF.

The rearrangement uses TRBV9 and TRBJ1-5, with 10 positions matching TRBD1. Per the germline V gene, CDR1 is SGDLS and CDR2 is YYNGEE. The CDR3 runs 15 residues. V was pared by 4 bases and J by 6 bases, with 7 bases of the junction left unmatched. The CDR3 sequence: CASSSGQGDSQPQHF. CDR3 nucleotides: TGTGCCAGCAGCTCCGGACAGGGGGATTCTCAGCCCCAGCATTTT.

The chain employs TRBV9 and TRBJ2-4; no clear D. Germline CDR1 is SGDLS and CDR2 is YYNGEE. V was pared by 0 bases and J by 5 bases, with 15 bases between. This CDR3 contains 16 residues. The CDR3 is CASSVASGFSENIQYF. CDR3 nucleotides: TGTGCCAGCAGCGTAGCCAGTGGTTTCTCTGAAAACATTCAGTACTTC.

The chain combines TRBV6-4 with TRBJ2-2; D gene uncertain. This CDR3 region has 15 residues. Germline assignment: CDR1 MRHNA and CDR2 SNTAGT. With 3 bases removed from V and 0 bases from J, the gap between germline ends came to 8 bases. DNA of the CDR3: TGTGCCAGCAGTGAAGCCGCTCCGAACACCGGGGAGCTGTTTTTT. The encoded protein is CASSEAAPNTGELFF.

The chain recombines TRBV30 with TRBJ2-2; D gene unclear. Germline V gives CDR1 GTSNPN, CDR2 SVGIG (reference sequence). Trimming pared 8 bases from V and 3 bases from J, leaving 10 bases between. This CDR3 spans 12 amino acids. CDR3 coding DNA: TGTGCCCTCCGAGGAGACACCGGGGAGCTGTTTTTT. Residues: CALRGDTGELFF.

This clone was seen a handful of times. CDR3 in amino acids: CASSLEGNQQHF. DNA for the CDR3: TGTGCCAGCAGCCTGGAGGGAAACCAACAGCATTTT. The chain combines TRBV7-2 with TRBJ1-5; D uncertain. V was shortened by 5 bases and J by 13 bases, with 15 bases between the two germline ends. Germline lookup yields CDR1 SGHTA and CDR2 FQGNSA. This CDR3 has 12 residues.

The chain is built from TRBV4-2 and TRBJ2-7; 11 nucleotides agree with TRBD2. Germline values: CDR1 LGHNA, CDR2 YNFKEQ. The J segment lost 6 bases and the V segment lost 4 bases, leaving 5 bases of the junction unmatched. There are 14 residues in the CDR3. The CDR3 nucleotides read TGTGCCAGCAGCCCTAGCGGGGGGAGTCTCGAGCAGTACTTC. This sequence encodes CASSPSGGSLEQYF.

This chain joins TRBV24-1 and TRBJ2-3; 13 nucleotides agree with TRBD2. Trimming took 5 bases from V and 4 from J; bases not matched to a gene: 11. CDR1 is KGHDR and CDR2 is SFDVKD in the germline V gene. CDR3 size: 18 residues. The CDR3 reads CATSGTSGSDIDADTQYF. The CDR3 DNA sequence: TGTGCCACCAGTGGGACTAGCGGGAGCGACATAGATGCAGATACGCAGTATTTT.

The genes are TRBV7-9 and TRBJ2-5, with 7 positions matching TRBD2. The CDR3 consists of 15 residues. J gave up 5 bases and V 5 bases, and 11 bases lay outside the gene matches. The germline V gene has CDR1 SEHNR and CDR2 FQNEAQ (reference sequence). In DNA, the CDR3 is TGTGCCAGCAGCCTAGGGGCGGGAGTCGTTGAGACCCAGTACTTC. Its translation is CASSLGAGVVETQYF. Full variable domain (missing parts from reference TRBV7-9 and TRBJ2-5): DTGVSQNPRHKITKRGQNVTFRCDPISEHNRLYWYRQTLGQGPEFLTYFQNEAQLEKSRLLSDRFSAERPKGSFSTLEIQRTEQGDSAMYLCASSLGAGVVETQYFGPGTRLLVL.

This chain joins TRBV5-1 and TRBJ1-3; no definite D call. This CDR3 is built from 15 residues. Germline V CDR1 and CDR2: SGHRS, YFSETQ. V was trimmed by 0 bases and J by 0 bases, leaving 7 bases between them. CDR3 region: CASSLAGDSGNTIYF. CDR3 sequence (DNA): TGCGCCAGCAGCTTGGCAGGCGACTCTGGAAACACCATATATTTT.

The chain is built from TRBV24-1 and TRBJ2-5; perhaps TRBD2 as D (6 bases). Germline V gives CDR1 KGHDR, CDR2 SFDVKD. The CDR3 is 15 residues long. The V end lost 3 bases, the J end lost 5 bases, and 15 bases lay between the germline ends. The CDR3 is CATSDPLGGGETQYF. The CDR3 DNA reads TGTGCCACCAGTGATCCGCTGGGGGGTGGGGAGACCCAGTACTTC.

The DNA for the CDR3 is TGTGCCAGCAGCCAACCGAGCAGGGAGGTCAATGAGCAGTTCTTC. This gives the protein CASSQPSREVNEQFF. This chain joins TRBV4-2 and TRBJ2-1, with D tentatively TRBD2 (6 bases). Germline CDR1 is LGHNA and CDR2 is YNFKEQ. The CDR3 extends over 15 amino acids. Trimming took off 2 bases at V and 6 bases at J, with 14 bases between the two ends.

This rearrangement joins TRBV6-5 to TRBJ2-7, with TRBD1 identical over 10 bases. The CDR3 extends over 15 amino acids. Germline V lookup: CDR1 MNHEY, CDR2 SVGAGI. V lost 7 bases, J lost 4 bases, and 10 bases stayed unmatched. CDR3 residues: CASIKGQGYTYEQYF. The DNA of the CDR3 is TGTGCCAGCATCAAGGGACAGGGGTATACTTACGAGCAGTACTTC.

The rearrangement links TRBV6-2 or TRBV6-3 to TRBJ1-2; the match to TRBD1 covers 11 bases. The CDR3 length is 16 residues. V lost 5 bases and J lost 2; bases outside the gene matches: 7. Germline V gene lookup returns CDR1 MNHEY and CDR2 SVGEGT. CDR3 nucleotide sequence: TGTGCCAGCAGTAGGCCCAGGACAGGGGGCAACTATGGCTACACCTTC. Amino acid sequence: CASSRPRTGGNYGYTF.